This T cell receptor beta chain was observed in a study of shared clonotypes between healthy human individuals. TCRdb keeps only in-frame clones here, not all; method: immunoSEQ multiplex PCR. The sample lists 660,000 or so clones; about 96% were seen once. CD45RO negativity and positive selection for CCR7 defined naive CD8 cells, a population that excluded terminally differentiated effector memory CD45RA+ cells. Trimming cost V 2 bases and J 4 bases; bases outside gene matches: 16. This CDR3 comprises 18 residues. Germline V gives CDR1 SEHNR, CDR2 FQNEAQ (reference sequence). Source material: naive CD8+ T cells sorted from blood. The source is a woman aged 25-40 years in good health. The chain uses TRBV7-9 and TRBJ1-1, with 7 nucleotides matching TRBD1. This CDR3 reads CASSLWVGQGGFSTEAFF. The CDR3 DNA sequence: TGTGCCAGCAGCTTATGGGTGGGCCAGGGGGGTTTTTCCACTGAAGCTTTCTTT.